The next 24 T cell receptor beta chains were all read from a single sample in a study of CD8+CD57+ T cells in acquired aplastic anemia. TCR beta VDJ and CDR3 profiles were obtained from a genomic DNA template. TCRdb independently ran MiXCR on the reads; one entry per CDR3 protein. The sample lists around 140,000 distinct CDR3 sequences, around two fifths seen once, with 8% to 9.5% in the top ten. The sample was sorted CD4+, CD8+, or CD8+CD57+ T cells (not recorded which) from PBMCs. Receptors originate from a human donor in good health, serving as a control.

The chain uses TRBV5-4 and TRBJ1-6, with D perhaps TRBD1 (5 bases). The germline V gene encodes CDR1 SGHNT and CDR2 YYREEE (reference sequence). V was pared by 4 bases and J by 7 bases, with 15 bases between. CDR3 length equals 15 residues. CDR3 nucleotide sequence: TGTGCCAGCAGCCTCGGAGGGGCAGGGAATTCACCCCTCCACTTT. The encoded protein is CASSLGGAGNSPLHF.

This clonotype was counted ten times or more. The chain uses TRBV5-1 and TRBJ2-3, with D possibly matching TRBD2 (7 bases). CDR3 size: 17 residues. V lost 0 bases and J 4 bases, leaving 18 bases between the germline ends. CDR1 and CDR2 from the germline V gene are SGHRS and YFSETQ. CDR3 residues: CASSLAWGGVQSDTQYF. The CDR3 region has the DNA TGCGCCAGCAGCTTGGCCTGGGGGGGCGTTCAGTCAGATACGCAGTATTTT.

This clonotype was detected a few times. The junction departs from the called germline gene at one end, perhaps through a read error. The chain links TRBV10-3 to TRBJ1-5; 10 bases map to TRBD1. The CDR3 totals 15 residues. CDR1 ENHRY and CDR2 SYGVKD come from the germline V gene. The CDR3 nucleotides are TGTGCCAGCAGTGAACAGACAGGGGGCGGACAGCCCCAGCATTTT. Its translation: CASSEQTGGGQPQHF.

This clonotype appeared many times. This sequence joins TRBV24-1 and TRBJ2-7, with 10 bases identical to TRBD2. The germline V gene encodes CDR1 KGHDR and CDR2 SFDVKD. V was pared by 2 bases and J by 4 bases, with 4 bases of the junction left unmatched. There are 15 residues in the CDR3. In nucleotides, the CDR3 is TGTGCCACCAGTGATTGGACTAGCGGTGGTTACGAGCAGTACTTC. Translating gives CATSDWTSGGYEQYF.

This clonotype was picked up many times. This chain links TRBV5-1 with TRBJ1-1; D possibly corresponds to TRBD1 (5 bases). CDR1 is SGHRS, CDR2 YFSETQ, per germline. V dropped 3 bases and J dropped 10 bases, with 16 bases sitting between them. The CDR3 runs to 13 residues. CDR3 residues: CASSSRDSSLAFF. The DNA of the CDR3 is TGCGCCAGCAGCTCCCGGGACTCCTCATTAGCTTTCTTT.

This CDR3 is CASTLGRGLIDTQYF. The CDR3 coding sequence is TGTGCCAGCACCCTCGGCAGGGGGCTAATAGATACGCAGTATTTT. This chain links TRBV12-3 or TRBV12-4 with TRBJ2-3; 8 bases map to TRBD1. This CDR3 region has 15 residues. V lost 7 bases, J lost 5 bases, and 11 bases stayed unmatched.

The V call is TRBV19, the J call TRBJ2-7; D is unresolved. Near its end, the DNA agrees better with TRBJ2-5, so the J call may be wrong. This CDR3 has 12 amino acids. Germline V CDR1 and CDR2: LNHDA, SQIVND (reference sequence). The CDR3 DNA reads TGTGCCAGTAGTATGGGGTCGGGGACCCAGTACTTC. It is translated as CASSMGSGTQYF.

The CDR3 DNA follows: TGTGCCAGCAGTTATCGGGGGACTAGCGGGAGGATCAGGGACGGGGAGCTGTTTTTT. This translates into CASSYRGTSGRIRDGELFF. The V gene is TRBV6-2 or TRBV6-3, the J gene TRBJ2-2; 15 bases fit TRBD2. Germline trimming cut 3 bases from V and 7 bases from J; bases unmatched to any gene: 12. Germline CDR1 reads MNHEY; CDR2 reads SVGEGT. This CDR3 is built from 19 residues.

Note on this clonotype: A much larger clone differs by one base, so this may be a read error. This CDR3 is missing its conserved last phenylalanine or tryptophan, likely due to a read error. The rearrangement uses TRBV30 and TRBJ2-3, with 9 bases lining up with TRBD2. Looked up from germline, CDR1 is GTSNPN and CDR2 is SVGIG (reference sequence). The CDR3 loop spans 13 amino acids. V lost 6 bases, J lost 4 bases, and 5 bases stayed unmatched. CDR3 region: CACISGSADTQYL. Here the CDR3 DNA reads TGTGCCTGTATTAGCGGGAGCGCAGATACGCAGTATCTT.

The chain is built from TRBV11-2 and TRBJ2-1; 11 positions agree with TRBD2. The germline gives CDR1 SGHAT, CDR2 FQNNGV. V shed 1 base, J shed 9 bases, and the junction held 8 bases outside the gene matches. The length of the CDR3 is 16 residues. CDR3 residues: CASSLVRLAGGGEQFF. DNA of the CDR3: TGTGCCAGCAGCTTAGTGAGGCTAGCGGGAGGTGGTGAGCAGTTCTTC.

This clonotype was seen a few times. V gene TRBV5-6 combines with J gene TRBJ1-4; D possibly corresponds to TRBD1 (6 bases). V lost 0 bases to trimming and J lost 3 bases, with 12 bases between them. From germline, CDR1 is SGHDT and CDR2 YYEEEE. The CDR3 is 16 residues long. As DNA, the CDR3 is TGTGCCAGCAGCTTGGCGGGGGGCGATCCTAATGAAAAACTGTTTTTT. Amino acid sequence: CASSLAGGDPNEKLFF.

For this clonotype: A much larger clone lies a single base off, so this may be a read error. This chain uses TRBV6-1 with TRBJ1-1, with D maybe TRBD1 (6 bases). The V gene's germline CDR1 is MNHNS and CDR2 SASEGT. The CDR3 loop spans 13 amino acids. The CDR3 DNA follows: TGTGCCAGCAGTGTACAGGGATACACTGGAGCTTTCTTT. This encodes CASSVQGYTGAFF.

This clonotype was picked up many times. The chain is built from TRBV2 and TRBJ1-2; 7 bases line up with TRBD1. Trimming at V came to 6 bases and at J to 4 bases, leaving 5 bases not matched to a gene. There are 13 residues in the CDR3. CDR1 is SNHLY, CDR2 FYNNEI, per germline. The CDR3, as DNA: TGTGCCAGCAGCTCTGACAGGGTCTATGGCTACACCTTC. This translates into CASSSDRVYGYTF. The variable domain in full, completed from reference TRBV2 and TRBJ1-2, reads EPEVTQTPSHQVTQMGQEVILRCVPISNHLYFYWYRQILGQKVEFLVSFYNNEISEKSEIFDDQFSVERPDGSNFTLKIRSTKLEDSAMYFCASSSDRVYGYTFGSGTRLTVV.

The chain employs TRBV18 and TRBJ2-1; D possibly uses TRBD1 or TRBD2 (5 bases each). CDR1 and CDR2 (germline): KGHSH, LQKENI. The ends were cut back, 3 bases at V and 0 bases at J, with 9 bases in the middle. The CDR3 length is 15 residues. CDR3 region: CASSPLGASYNEQFF. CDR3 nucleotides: TGTGCCAGCTCACCCCTCGGGGCCTCCTACAATGAGCAGTTCTTC.

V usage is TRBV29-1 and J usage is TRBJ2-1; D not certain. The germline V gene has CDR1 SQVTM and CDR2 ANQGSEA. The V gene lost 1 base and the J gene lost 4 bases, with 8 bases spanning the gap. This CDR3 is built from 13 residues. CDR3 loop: CSVEGLLYNEQFF. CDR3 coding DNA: TGCAGCGTTGAAGGCCTTCTTTACAATGAGCAGTTCTTC.

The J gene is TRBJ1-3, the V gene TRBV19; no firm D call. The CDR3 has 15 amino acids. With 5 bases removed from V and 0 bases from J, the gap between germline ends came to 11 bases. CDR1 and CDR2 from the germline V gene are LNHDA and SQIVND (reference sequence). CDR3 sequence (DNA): TGTGCCAGTAGTGACACCGATAACTCTGGAAACACCATATATTTT. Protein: CASSDTDNSGNTIYF.

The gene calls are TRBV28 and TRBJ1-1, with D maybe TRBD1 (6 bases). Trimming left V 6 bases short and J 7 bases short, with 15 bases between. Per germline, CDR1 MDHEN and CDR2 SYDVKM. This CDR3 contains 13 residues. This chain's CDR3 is CASRQGGQVEAFF. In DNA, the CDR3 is TGTGCCAGCAGACAGGGCGGGCAAGTTGAAGCTTTCTTT.

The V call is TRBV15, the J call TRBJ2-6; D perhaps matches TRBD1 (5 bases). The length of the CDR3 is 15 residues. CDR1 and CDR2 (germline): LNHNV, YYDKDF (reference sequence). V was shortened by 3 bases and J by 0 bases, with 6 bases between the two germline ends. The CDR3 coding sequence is TGTGCCACCAGCAGCAGGGTCTCTGGGGCCAACGTCCTGACTTTC. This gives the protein CATSSRVSGANVLTF.

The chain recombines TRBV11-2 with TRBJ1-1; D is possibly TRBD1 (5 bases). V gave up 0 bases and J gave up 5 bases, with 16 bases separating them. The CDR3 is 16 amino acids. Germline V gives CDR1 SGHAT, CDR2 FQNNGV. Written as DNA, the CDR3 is TGTGCCAGCAGCTTAGAGCCGGGGCAGGGTGAGACTGAAGCTTTCTTT. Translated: CASSLEPGQGETEAFF.

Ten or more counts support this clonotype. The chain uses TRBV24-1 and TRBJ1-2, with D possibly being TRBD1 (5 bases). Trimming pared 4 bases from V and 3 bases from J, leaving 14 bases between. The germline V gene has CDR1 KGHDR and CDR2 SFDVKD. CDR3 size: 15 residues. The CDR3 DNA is TGTGCCACCAGTGACCCCCGGGGCGGTTACTATGGCTACACCTTC. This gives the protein CATSDPRGGYYGYTF.

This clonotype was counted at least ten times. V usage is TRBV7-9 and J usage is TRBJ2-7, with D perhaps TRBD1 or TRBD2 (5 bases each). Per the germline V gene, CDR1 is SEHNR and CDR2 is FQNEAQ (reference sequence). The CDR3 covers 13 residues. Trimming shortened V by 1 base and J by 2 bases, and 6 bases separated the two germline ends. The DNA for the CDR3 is TGTGCCAGCAGCTTAGGGGGGACCTACGAGCAGTACTTC. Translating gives CASSLGGTYEQYF.

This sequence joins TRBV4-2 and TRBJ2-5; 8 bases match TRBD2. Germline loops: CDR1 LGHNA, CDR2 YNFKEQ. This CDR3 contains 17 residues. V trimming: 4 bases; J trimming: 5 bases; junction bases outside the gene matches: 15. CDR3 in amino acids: CASSLIYRREAGETQYF. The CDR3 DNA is TGTGCCAGCAGCCTCATATACCGGCGGGAGGCGGGTGAGACCCAGTACTTC.

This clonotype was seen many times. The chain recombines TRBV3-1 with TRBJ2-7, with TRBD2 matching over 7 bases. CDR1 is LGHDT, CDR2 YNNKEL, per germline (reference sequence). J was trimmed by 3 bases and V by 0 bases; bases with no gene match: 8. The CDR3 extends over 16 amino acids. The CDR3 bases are TGTGCCAGCAGCCAAGATTTGGCTAGCGGAAGCTACGAGCAGTACTTC. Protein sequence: CASSQDLASGSYEQYF.

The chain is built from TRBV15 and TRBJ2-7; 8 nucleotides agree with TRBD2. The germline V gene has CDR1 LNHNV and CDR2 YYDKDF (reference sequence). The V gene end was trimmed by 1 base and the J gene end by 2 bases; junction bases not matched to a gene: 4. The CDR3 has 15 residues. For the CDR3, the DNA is TGTGCCACCAGCAGAGCAACGGGGGGGGCCTACGAGCAGTACTTC. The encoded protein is CATSRATGGAYEQYF.